This record looks at one T cell receptor (beta chain) sequence and its context. No cognate antigen has been identified for it. Within one base of it there is no much larger clone, and no base qualities were kept. To prepare the library, 5' RACE was applied. The data were produced on an Illumina HiSeq 2000. A universal primer binding site was added through template switching, and the final cDNA carried a unique molecular identifier so that TCR cDNA molecules could be counted accurately. Specific primers in the conserved constant-segment region were used to synthesize first-strand cDNA for the TCR alpha and beta chains. To control for contamination, every cDNA library was double barcoded, receiving both a SMART-Mk sample barcode and Illumina barcodes. Two successive PCR steps introduced TruSeq adapter sequences along with Illumina sample barcodes. The Illumina HiSeq platform was used with custom primers to sequence TCR alpha and beta cDNA libraries. The original methods were these. MiGEC was used to process raw reads and extract unique molecular identifiers, and MiXCR was used to find CDR3 positions. Recombination models were inferred per individual with the repgenHMM and IGoR tools using an EM algorithm. Shared clonotype analysis was performed with the tcR package in R, normalizing sharing by the product of cloneset sizes. To study raw recombination without the effects of thymic and clonal selection, out-of-frame nonproductive sequences were analyzed. Clones were called with MiXCR by TCRdb after fastp trimmed the public reads at Q25, and only in-frame beta chains were retained. Duplicate CDR3 protein sequences are folded into a single record with the most common DNA and genes. In this record, the V and J calls reflect TCRdb's handling and not the investigators' own analysis. The sample table contains some 730,000 distinct CDR3 sequences; only one count was recorded for around a sixth of them. The ten biggest clones cover less than 15% of the sample.

Every donor in the study was a healthy Caucasian. The twin cohort consisted of three pairs of female monozygotic twins, all aged about 18 to 30 years. The RNA used for TCR libraries was isolated from peripheral blood mononuclear cells. These data come from a study of identical twins (dated by TCRdb to 2016 to 2017). About the investigation overall: To test whether fetal clonotypes persist, the study used deep sequencing on TCR alpha and beta repertoires from monozygotic twins, unrelated adults of various ages, and cord blood. To rule out contamination, the twin experiments were replicated at different times with different library preparation protocols.

Points the paper makes about the study in general: Excess twin sharing in beta out-of-frame sequences was weaker because fewer shared sequences lowered the signal-to-noise ratio. In monozygotic twins, out-of-frame TCR alpha sharing was systematically underestimated by recombination models, although the models agreed with sharing between unrelated individuals. Invariant T cells such as MAIT and iNKT could partly confound zero-insertion analyses, though diverse VJ usage argued against this for most clonotypes. Out-of-frame TCR alpha sequences shared between twins showed an excess of low generation-probability sequences compared with coincidental sharing between unrelated individuals. Abundant cord blood beta clonotypes had fewer insertions, young adult naive repertoires showed a similar but weaker trend, and memory repertoires showed no such trend. Because the same donors could not be followed over many years, the conclusions depended on cross-sectional statistical analysis.

CDR1 and CDR2 (MNHNS, SASEGT) derive from the germline V gene. The CDR3 contains 15 residues, cysteine and phenylalanine counted. Kept here is only the CDR3 DNA, which spans 45 bases and is read in frame from base 1. Germline trimming amounts to 6 bases on V and 0 bases on J, with 5 as the count of junction bases outside the gene matches. This sample also appeared in a second study, on T cells expressing NK-cell markers. Per the second study: Three sorted T-cell subsets (CD3+CD56+NKG2C+, CD3+CD56+NKG2C- and CD3+CD56-NKG2C+) from several donors had their TCR beta-chain repertoires profiled. Among the eight sequenced donors, only one was HCMV-seronegative, while the other seven were HCMV-seropositive. To restrict sorting to alphabetaTCR-expressing T cells, an anti-gammadeltaTCR antibody was added in several experiments. In roughly 6 donors, the dominant CD3+CD56+NKG2C+ clonotypes ranked among the top 10 CD8+ clonotypes, making up roughly 1.0-8% of CD8+ T cells. Those dominant clonotypes were again the most abundant among CD3+CD56-NKG2C+ cells in a few donors, at roughly 25-60.1%. It remained unclear whether the expanded NKG2C-expressing T cell clones were specific for HCMV antigens. All eight donors whose samples were sequenced were randomly selected healthy volunteers, three of them men and five women. HCMV-specific IgG was detected in serum with a commercial ELISA kit to determine HCMV serostatus. For about 6 donors, bulk peripheral blood T-cell repertoires were additionally sequenced from unsorted PBMC. MIGEC was used to demultiplex reads and group reads by UMI, and MiTCR was used to assemble and quantify clonotypes. To exclude erroneous sequences, only TCR cDNA sequences supported by at least two reads were retained. The tcR package was used for downstream repertoire analysis, and clonotypes were matched across fractions by CDR3 nucleotide sequence plus V segment. VDJmatch was used to annotate antigen specificity against VDJdb, with one amino acid substitution in CDR3 allowed.

This clonotype was obtained from a woman aged 18 to 35 in good health. This sequence uses TRBV6-1 and TRBJ2-1; TRBD1 agrees with 7 junctional bases. Material for sequencing was PBMCs. The CDR3 sequence is CASSTGDNSYNEQFF. The DNA reads TGTGCCAGCAGCACAGGGGACAACTCCTACAATGAGCAGTTCTTC.